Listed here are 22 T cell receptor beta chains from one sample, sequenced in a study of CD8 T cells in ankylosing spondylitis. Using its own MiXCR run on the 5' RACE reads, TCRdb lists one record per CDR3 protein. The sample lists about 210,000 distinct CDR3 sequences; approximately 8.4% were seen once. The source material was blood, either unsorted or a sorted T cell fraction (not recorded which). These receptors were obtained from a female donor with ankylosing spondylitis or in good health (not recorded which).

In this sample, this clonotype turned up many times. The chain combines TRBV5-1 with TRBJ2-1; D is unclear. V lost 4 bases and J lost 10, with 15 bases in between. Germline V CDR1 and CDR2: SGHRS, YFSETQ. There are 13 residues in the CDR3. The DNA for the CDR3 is TGCGCCAGCAGCAAACCTGTAGCTGGCGAGCAGTTCTTC. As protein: CASSKPVAGEQFF.

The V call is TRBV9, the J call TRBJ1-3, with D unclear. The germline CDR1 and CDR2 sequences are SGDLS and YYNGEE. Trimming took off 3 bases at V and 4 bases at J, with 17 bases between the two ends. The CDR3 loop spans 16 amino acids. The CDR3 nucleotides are TGTGCCAGCAGCGCTGAGCTTGGACCGACCGGAAACACCATATATTTT. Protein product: CASSAELGPTGNTIYF.

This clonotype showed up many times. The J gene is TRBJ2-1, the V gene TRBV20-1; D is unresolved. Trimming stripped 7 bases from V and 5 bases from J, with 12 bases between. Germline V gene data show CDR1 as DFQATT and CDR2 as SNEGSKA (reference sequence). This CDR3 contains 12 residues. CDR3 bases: TGCAGTGGGGGTGGATCCAACAATGAGCAGTTCTTC. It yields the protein CSGGGSNNEQFF.

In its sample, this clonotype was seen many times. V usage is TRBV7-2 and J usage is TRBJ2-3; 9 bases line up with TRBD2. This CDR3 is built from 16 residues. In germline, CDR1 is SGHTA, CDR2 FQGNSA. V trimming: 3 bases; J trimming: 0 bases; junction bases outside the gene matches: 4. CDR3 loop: CASSFRLAASTDTQYF. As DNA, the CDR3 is TGTGCCAGCAGCTTTCGACTAGCGGCTAGCACAGATACGCAGTATTTT. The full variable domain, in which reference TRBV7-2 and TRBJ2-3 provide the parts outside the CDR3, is GAGVSQSPSNKVTEKGKDVELRCDPISGHTALYWYRQSLGQGLEFLIYFQGNSAPDKSGLPSDRFSAERTGGSVSTLTIQRTQQEDSAVYLCASSFRLAASTDTQYFGPGTRLTVL.

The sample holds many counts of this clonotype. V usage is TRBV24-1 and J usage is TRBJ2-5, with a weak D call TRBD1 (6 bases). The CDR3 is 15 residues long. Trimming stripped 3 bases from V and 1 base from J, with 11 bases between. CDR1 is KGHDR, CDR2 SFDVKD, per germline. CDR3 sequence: CATSDIADSQETQYF. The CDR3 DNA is TGTGCCACCAGTGATATTGCGGACAGCCAAGAGACCCAGTACTTC.

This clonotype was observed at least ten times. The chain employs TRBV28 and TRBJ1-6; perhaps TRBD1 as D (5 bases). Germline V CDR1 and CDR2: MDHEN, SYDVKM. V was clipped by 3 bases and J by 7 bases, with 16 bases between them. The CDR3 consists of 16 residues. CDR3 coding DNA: TGTGCCAGCAGTTTGGAACAGGTCCTGAGAAATTCACCCCTCCACTTT. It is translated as CASSLEQVLRNSPLHF.

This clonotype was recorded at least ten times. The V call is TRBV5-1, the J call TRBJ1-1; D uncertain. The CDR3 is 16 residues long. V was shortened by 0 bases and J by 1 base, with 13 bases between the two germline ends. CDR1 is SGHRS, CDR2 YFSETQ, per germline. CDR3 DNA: TGCGCCAGCAGCTTGGGTCTTGGTCAATCGAACACTGAAGCTTTCTTT. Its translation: CASSLGLGQSNTEAFF.

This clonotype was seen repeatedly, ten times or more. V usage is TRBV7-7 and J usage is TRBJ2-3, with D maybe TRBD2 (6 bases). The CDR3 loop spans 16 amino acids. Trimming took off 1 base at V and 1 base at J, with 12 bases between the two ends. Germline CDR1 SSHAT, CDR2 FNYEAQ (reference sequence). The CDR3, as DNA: TGTGCCAGCAGCTTAGGGGGCCAGCGGGGCACAGATACGCAGTATTTT. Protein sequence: CASSLGGQRGTDTQYF.

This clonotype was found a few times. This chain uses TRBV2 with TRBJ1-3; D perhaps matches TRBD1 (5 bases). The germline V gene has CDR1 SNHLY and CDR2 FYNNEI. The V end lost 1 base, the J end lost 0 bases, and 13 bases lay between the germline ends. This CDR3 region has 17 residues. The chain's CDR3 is CASSEEGSGFSGNTIYF. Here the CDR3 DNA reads TGTGCCAGCAGTGAAGAGGGGTCAGGGTTCTCTGGAAACACCATATATTTT.

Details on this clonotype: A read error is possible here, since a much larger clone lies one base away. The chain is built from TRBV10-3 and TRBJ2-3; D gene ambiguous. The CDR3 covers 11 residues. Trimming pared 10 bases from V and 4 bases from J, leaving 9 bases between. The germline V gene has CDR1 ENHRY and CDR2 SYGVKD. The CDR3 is CATRQADTQYF. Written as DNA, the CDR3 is TGTGCCACCAGGCAGGCAGATACGCAGTATTTT.

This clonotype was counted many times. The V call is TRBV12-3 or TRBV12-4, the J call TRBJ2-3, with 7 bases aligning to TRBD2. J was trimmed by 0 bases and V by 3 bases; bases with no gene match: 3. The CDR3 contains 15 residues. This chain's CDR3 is CASSFGAGSTDTQYF. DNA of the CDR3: TGTGCCAGCAGTTTTGGAGCGGGGAGCACAGATACGCAGTATTTT.

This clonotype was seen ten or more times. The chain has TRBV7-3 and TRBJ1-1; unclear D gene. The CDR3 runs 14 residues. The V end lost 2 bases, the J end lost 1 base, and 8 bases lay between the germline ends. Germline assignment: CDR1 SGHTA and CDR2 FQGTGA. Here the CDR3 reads CASSLLGPNTEAFF. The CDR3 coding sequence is TGTGCCAGCAGCTTACTCGGACCGAACACTGAAGCTTTCTTT.

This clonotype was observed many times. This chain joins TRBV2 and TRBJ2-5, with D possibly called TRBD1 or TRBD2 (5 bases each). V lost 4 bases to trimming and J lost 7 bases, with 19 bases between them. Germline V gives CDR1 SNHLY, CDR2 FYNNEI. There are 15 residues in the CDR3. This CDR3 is CASSVDGGPFTTQYF. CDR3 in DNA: TGTGCCAGCAGTGTCGATGGGGGACCGTTCACGACCCAGTACTTC.

The CDR3: CSAIRGEKLFF. CDR3 sequence (DNA): TGCAGTGCTATCCGGGGGGAAAAACTGTTTTTT. The chain couples TRBV20-1 to TRBJ1-4; weak D call: TRBD1 (5 bases). The CDR3 length is 11 residues. V lost 4 bases and J 8 bases, leaving 8 bases between the germline ends. From germline, CDR1 is DFQATT and CDR2 SNEGSKA (reference sequence).

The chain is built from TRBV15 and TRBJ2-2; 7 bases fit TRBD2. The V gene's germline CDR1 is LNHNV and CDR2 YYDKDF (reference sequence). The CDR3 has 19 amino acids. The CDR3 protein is CAVLGEGPQGCANTGELFF. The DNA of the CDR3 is TGTGCTGTCTTGGGGGAGGGTCCCCAGGGCTGTGCGAACACCGGGGAGCTGTTTTTT.

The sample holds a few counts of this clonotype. The CDR3: CASSQEGVYGGKLFF. CDR3 bases: TGCGCCAGCAGCCAAGAAGGGGTTTATGGGGGAAAACTGTTTTTT. J is TRBJ1-4 and V is TRBV4-3, with D possibly TRBD1 on 5 matching bases. Trimming left V 0 bases short and J 10 bases short, with 15 bases between. Germline CDR1 is LGHNA and CDR2 is YSLEER. This CDR3 region has 15 residues.

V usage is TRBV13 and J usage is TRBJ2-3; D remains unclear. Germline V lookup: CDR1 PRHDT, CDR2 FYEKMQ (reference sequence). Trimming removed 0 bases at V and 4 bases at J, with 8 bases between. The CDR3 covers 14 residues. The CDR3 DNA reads TGTGCCAGCAGCTTAGGGGGAACGGCAGATACGCAGTATTTT. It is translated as CASSLGGTADTQYF.

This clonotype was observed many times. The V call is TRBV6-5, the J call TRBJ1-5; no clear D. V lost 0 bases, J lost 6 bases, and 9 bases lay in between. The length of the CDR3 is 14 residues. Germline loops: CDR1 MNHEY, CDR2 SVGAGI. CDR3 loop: CASSYSPLAQPQHF. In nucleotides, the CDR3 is TGTGCCAGCAGTTACTCGCCGTTGGCTCAGCCCCAGCATTTT.

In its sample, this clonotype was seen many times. CDR3 loop: CSARDRGVSTDTQYF. CDR3 nucleotide sequence: TGCAGTGCTAGAGATAGGGGGGTTAGCACAGATACGCAGTATTTT. This rearrangement joins TRBV20-1 to TRBJ2-3; D is possibly TRBD1 or TRBD2 (6 bases each). The germline V and J ends were trimmed by 0 bases and 0 bases, with 10 bases remaining between them. The CDR3 sequence is 15 residues long. In germline, CDR1 is DFQATT, CDR2 SNEGSKA (reference sequence).

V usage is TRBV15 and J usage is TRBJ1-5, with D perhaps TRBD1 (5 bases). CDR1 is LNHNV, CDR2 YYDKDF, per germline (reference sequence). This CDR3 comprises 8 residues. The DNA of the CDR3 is TGTAAAATCTTGGGGGAGCATTTT. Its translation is CKILGEHF. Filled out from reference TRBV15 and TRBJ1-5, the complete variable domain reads DAMVIQNPRYQVTQFGKPVTLSCSQTLNHNVMYWYQQKSSQAPKLLFHYYDKDFNNEADTPDNFQSRRPNTSFCFLDIRSPGLGDTAMYLCKILGEHFGDGTRLSIL.

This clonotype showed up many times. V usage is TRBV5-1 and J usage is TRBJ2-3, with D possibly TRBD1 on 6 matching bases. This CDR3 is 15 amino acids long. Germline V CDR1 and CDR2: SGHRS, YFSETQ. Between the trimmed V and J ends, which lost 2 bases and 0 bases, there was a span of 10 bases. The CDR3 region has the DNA TGCGCCAGCAGCTTCGGGACACTTAGCACAGATACGCAGTATTTT. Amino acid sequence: CASSFGTLSTDTQYF.

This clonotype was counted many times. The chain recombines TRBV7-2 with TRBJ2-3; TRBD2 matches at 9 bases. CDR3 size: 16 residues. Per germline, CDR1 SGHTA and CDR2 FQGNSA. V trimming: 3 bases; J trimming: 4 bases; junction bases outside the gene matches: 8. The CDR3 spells CASSLGGSGSADTQYF. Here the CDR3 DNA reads TGTGCCAGCAGCTTGGGGGGTAGCGGGAGTGCAGATACGCAGTATTTT.